Listed here is a single TCR beta chain. This sample is drawn from a study of radiation and T cells in renal cell carcinoma. Time point described: blood 4 weeks post-SBRT, at nephrectomy. Treatment indicated: 15 Gy SBRT to primary tumor, nephrectomy 4 weeks later. Radiation-treated patients gave blood at baseline, week 2 and week 4. Trimming removed 2 bases from V and 4 bases from J, with 11 bases in between. The CDR3 contains 13 residues. The germline V gene has CDR1 SQVTM and CDR2 ANQGSEA. Data came from immunoSEQ multiplex PCR; TCRdb stores just in-frame clones and leaves some out. There are about 150,000 clones in the sample; about 86% occur only once, and about 17% lies in the top ten.

The receptor was isolated from a woman aged 50 to 60 with renal cell carcinoma. The specimen was blood, collected from a patient whose treatment included radiotherapy and nephrectomy. The chain employs TRBV29-1 and TRBJ1-1, with TRBD1 as a possible D gene (5 bases). CDR3 loop: CSVELGAGTEAFF. The CDR3 nucleotides read TGCAGCGTTGAACTAGGGGCCGGCACTGAAGCTTTCTTT. The full variable domain, in which reference TRBV29-1 and TRBJ1-1 provide the parts outside the CDR3, is SAVISQKPSRDICQRGTSLTIQCQVDSQVTMMFWYRQQPGQSLTLIATANQGSEATYESGFVIDKFPISRPNLTFSTLTVSNMSPEDSSIYLCSVELGAGTEAFFGQGTRLTVV.